A single sample is the source of the 3 T cell receptor beta chains below, sequenced in a study of T cells after yellow fever vaccination. TCRdb recomputed calls from the 5' RACE reads with MiXCR, one row per CDR3 protein. The top ten clones hold approximately 15% of a sample with some 560,000 distinct CDR3 sequences, about a fifth of them seen once. This specimen consisted of PBMCs, obtained 15 days after the yellow fever booster vaccination. Source of these receptors: a man aged 30 to 45 who received the YFV17D yellow fever vaccine.

The chain employs TRBV15 and TRBJ2-7, with D possibly being TRBD1 or TRBD2 (7 bases each). The CDR3 is made up of 15 amino acids. Trimming took off 1 base at V and 5 bases at J, with 15 bases between the two ends. Per germline, CDR1 LNHNV and CDR2 YYDKDF (reference sequence). CDR3 nucleotide sequence: TGTGCCACCAGCAGAGGTCCAGGGGGGGCCGACGAGCAGTACTTC. It specifies CATSRGPGGADEQYF.

This sequence joins TRBV6-4 and TRBJ2-1; the D gene is possibly TRBD2 (5 bases). This CDR3 region has 15 residues. CDR1 is MRHNA, CDR2 SNTAGT, per germline. V was shortened by 6 bases and J by 6 bases, with 18 bases between the two germline ends. The CDR3 DNA is TGTGCCAGCAGGCCCGTTGAGGGCGCTCCCAATGAGCAGTTCTTC. Protein: CASRPVEGAPNEQFF.

The chain carries TRBV29-1 and TRBJ2-2; 11 bases agree with TRBD2. Per germline, CDR1 SQVTM and CDR2 ANQGSEA. This CDR3 spans 17 amino acids. The trim removed 7 bases at V and 6 bases at J, leaving 16 bases unmatched. CDR3 region: CSAMRASGGRESGELFF. CDR3 coding DNA: TGCAGCGCCATGCGTGCTAGCGGGGGGAGAGAATCCGGGGAGCTGTTTTTT.